This TCR beta chain was obtained from a study of identical twins. The study, taken as a whole, reports: Conclusions were based on cross-sectional statistical analysis, without following the same donors.

Unique molecular identifiers were present on the cDNA, and a universal primer site came from template switching. TCRdb ran MiXCR on the 5' RACE reads and lists one entry per CDR3 protein. The data hold approximately 210,000 distinct CDR3 sequences, with 6.5% to 8% observed a single time. This clonotype was recorded at least ten times. Its antigen remains unidentified. CDR3 length: 14 amino acids. CDR1 and CDR2 (germline): SGHVS, FQNEAQ. Trimming took off 1 base at V and 13 bases at J, with 14 bases between the two ends. The same specimen was also included in a second study, on T cells expressing NK-cell markers.

The V gene is TRBV7-8, the J gene TRBJ1-6; possibly TRBD1 for D (5 bases). The sequenced sample consisted of CD8+ T cells sorted from blood. The sequence came from a woman between 18 and 30 years old in good health. The CDR3 protein is CASSLGGESTPLHF. The CDR3 nucleotides read TGTGCCAGCAGCTTAGGGGGGGAGTCTACGCCCCTCCACTTT.